One T cell receptor beta chain is described in this entry. The sample comes from a study of blood T cell repertoires in COVID-19. Across the whole study: Researchers got acute and convalescent COVID-19 samples from the United States, Italy and Spain. Sources were T cells, B-cell-depleted T cells, or PBMCs; the material itself was cDNA or gDNA.

Germline V gene lookup returns CDR1 SNHLY and CDR2 FYNNEI. The CDR3 is 15 amino acids. The V gene lost 10 bases and the J gene lost 2 bases, with 21 bases spanning the gap. Original handling: Estimates of nucleated cell counts were drawn from the amplification of reference gene primers. The data were produced by immunoSEQ multiplex PCR, yet TCRdb's version contains in-frame clones alone and is incomplete. The V and J calls and the clone size are those of that table, but D and trimming were determined from the DNA. The repertoire holds approximately 500,000 clones, with approximately 88% as singletons. Seattle patient enrollment occurred during active infection, with longitudinal follow-up thereafter.

The sample taken for sequencing was peripheral blood. The TCR originated in a woman between 50 and 59 years old with COVID-19, enrolled during active disease. The V gene is TRBV2, the J gene TRBJ2-7, with D tentatively TRBD2 (6 bases). The chain's CDR3 is CATLRGTLPTYEQYF. The DNA for the CDR3 is TGTGCCACCTTGCGCGGGACTCTTCCCACCTACGAGCAGTACTTC. Full variable domain (rest looked up from reference TRBV2 and TRBJ2-7): EPEVTQTPSHQVTQMGQEVILRCVPISNHLYFYWYRQILGQKVEFLVSFYNNEISEKSEIFDDQFSVERPDGSNFTLKIRSTKLEDSAMYFCATLRGTLPTYEQYFGPGTRLTVT.